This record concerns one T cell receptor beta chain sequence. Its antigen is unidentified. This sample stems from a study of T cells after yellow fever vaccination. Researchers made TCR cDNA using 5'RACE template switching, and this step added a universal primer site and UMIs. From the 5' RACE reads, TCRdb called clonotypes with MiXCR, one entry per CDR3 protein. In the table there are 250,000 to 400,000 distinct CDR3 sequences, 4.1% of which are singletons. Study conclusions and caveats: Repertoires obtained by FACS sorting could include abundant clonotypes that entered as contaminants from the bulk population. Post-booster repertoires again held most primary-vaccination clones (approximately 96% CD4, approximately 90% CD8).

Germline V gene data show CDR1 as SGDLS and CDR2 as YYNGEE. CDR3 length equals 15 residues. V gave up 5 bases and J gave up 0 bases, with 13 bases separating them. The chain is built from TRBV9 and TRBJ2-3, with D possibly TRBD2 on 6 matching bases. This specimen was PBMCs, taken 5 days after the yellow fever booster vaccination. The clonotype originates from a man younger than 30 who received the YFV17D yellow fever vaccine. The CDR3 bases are TGTGCCAGCAGGTCCCGGGACTTAAGCACAGATACGCAGTATTTT. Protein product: CASRSRDLSTDTQYF. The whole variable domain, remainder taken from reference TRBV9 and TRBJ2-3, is DSGVTQTPKHLITATGQRVTLRCSPRSGDLSVYWYQQSLDQGLQFLIQYYNGEERAKGNILERFSAQQFPDLHSELNLSSLELGDSALYFCASRSRDLSTDTQYFGPGTRLTVL.